The table lists the clone carrying this T cell receptor (beta chain) with many counts. This specimen comes from a study of neurological immune-mediated disorders. It was by 5'RACE with 10-nucleotide random UMIs that the cDNA was made. MiXCR was run by TCRdb on the 5' RACE reads, yielding one entry per CDR3 protein. The sample consists of around 97,000 distinct CDR3 sequences, roughly a tenth of them appearing once. Germline CDR1 and CDR2: SQVTM and ANQGSEA. The length of the CDR3 is 13 residues. Trimming shortened V by 4 bases and J by 9 bases, and 13 bases separated the two germline ends. Time point given: longitudinal time-point 3.

The sequence was obtained from a female donor with HTLV-1-associated myelopathy (HAM/TSP). What was sequenced was PBMCs. This rearrangement joins TRBV29-1 to TRBJ1-6; D unresolved. This chain's CDR3 is CSVGGSRGSPLHF. Here the CDR3 DNA reads TGCAGCGTTGGGGGAAGCCGGGGTTCACCCCTCCACTTT. The whole variable domain, remainder taken from reference TRBV29-1 and TRBJ1-6, is SAVISQKPSRDICQRGTSLTIQCQVDSQVTMMFWYRQQPGQSLTLIATANQGSEATYESGFVIDKFPISRPNLTFSTLTVSNMSPEDSSIYLCSVGGSRGSPLHFGNGTRLTVT.